These T cell receptor beta chains were read from a single sample in a study of cytomegalovirus exposure and HLA in healthy donors. Generated by immunoSEQ multiplex PCR, the TCRdb table keeps only in-frame clones and is missing some. This table has fewer than 200,000 clones, about 82% appearing once. Sequenced input: PBMCs. The source of these receptors is a woman aged 25 to 39 in good health and CMV-seropositive. Both conserved end residues are trimmed from each CDR3. Fields, in order: clone size, J gene, CDR3 length, V gene, CDR3 protein. The size of a clone is reported for some rows only, either as once, few or many, or as a class for expanded clones.

size: once
J: TRBJ1-1
length: 13
V: TRBV13
CDR3: ASSLGVHGNTEAF

size: .
J: TRBJ1-1
length: 15
V: TRBV10-3
CDR3: AISDPGHSTLNTEAF

size: .
J: TRBJ2-7
length: 12
V: TRBV5-1
CDR3: ASSVGTGSYEQY

size: .
J: TRBJ1-6
length: 13
V: TRBV28
CDR3: ASSSTVIYNSPLH

size: .
J: TRBJ1-5
length: 11
V: TRBV5-8
CDR3: ASSFVIYQPQH

size: .
J: TRBJ1-2
length: 12
V: TRBV19
CDR3: ASSISGKPYGYT

size: once
J: TRBJ2-1
length: 14
V: TRBV5-4
CDR3: ASSLPTSGFYNEQF

size: once
J: TRBJ1-2
length: 14
V: TRBV9
CDR3: ASSVMHTRANYGYT

size: .
J: TRBJ2-1
length: 11
V: TRBV6-5
CDR3: ASSYYHLNEQF

size: many
J: TRBJ1-3
length: 11
V: TRBV2
CDR3: ASRRDSGNTIY

size: once
J: TRBJ2-5
length: 11
V: TRBV7-8
CDR3: ASSARGLETQY

size: .
J: TRBJ1-5
length: 13
V: TRBV5-6
CDR3: ASSLRGYSNQPQH

size: .
J: TRBJ1-2
length: 10
V: TRBV29-1
CDR3: SVGSGIGGYT

size: once
J: TRBJ1-3
length: 10
V: TRBV6-1
CDR3: ASSDQGVTIY

size: .
J: TRBJ1-2
length: 10
V: TRBV25-1
CDR3: ASSGTDYGYT

size: .
J: TRBJ1-2
length: 10
V: TRBV29-1
CDR3: SVAGQFYGYT

size: .
J: TRBJ2-2
length: 13
V: TRBV6-4
CDR3: ASSVTGENTGELF

size: once
J: TRBJ2-2
length: 12
V: TRBV19
CDR3: ASRTRGGPGELF

size: .
J: TRBJ1-4
length: 13
V: TRBV11-2
CDR3: ASSTDRWQNEKLF

size: .
J: TRBJ1-1
length: 13
V: TRBV5-1
CDR3: ASSLPTGMNTEAF

size: .
J: TRBJ1-4
length: 12
V: TRBV4-3
CDR3: ASSLDVGGEKLF

size: .
J: TRBJ2-1
length: 13
V: TRBV9
CDR3: ASSGLAVPYNEQF

size: few
J: TRBJ1-1
length: 12
V: TRBV23-1
CDR3: ASSLGTVDTEAF

size: .
J: TRBJ2-7
length: 13
V: TRBV2
CDR3: ASREERVYSYEQY

size: few
J: TRBJ2-7
length: 12
V: TRBV5-1
CDR3: ASSYGTNGHEQY

size: .
J: TRBJ2-5
length: 13
V: TRBV11-1
CDR3: ASSDLAGSQETQY

size: .
J: TRBJ1-1
length: 11
V: TRBV30
CDR3: ARDRGLNTEAF

size: .
J: TRBJ1-1
length: 15
V: TRBV11-2
CDR3: ASSLDLRGQRNTEAF

size: .
J: TRBJ1-6
length: 11
V: TRBV23-1
CDR3: ASSQQGNSPLH

size: .
J: TRBJ2-3
length: 13
V: TRBV10-3
CDR3: AIRSGTTSTDTQY

size: .
J: TRBJ2-3
length: 14
V: TRBV6-5
CDR3: ASSYGQGRGTDTQY

size: .
J: TRBJ2-3
length: 12
V: TRBV29-1
CDR3: SVEPGKGADTQY

size: .
J: TRBJ2-2
length: 14
V: TRBV7-3
CDR3: ASSPRWGGDTGELF

size: .
J: TRBJ1-1
length: 11
V: TRBV30
CDR3: AWSGGPRTEAF

size: .
J: TRBJ2-7
length: 15
V: TRBV28
CDR3: ASSFPNRGRERDEQY

size: once
J: TRBJ1-4
length: 12
V: TRBV25-1
CDR3: ASSPGTVNEKLF

size: .
J: TRBJ2-7
length: 12
V: TRBV11-2
CDR3: ASSLGGDSYEQY

size: .
J: TRBJ2-3
length: 9
V: TRBV29-1
CDR3: SVGTDYTQY

size: .
J: TRBJ2-7
length: 12
V: TRBV5-1
CDR3: ASSFTGVSYEQY

size: .
J: TRBJ2-5
length: 13
V: TRBV2
CDR3: ASSPEGGAGGTQY

size: .
J: TRBJ1-1
length: 12
V: TRBV9
CDR3: ASSSRIEHTEAF